Listed below are T cell receptor beta chains from one sample, sequenced in a study of blood T cell repertoires in COVID-19. Sequenced by immunoSEQ multiplex PCR; TCRdb stores in-frame clones only, minus some. Among hundreds of thousands of clones listed, about 89% were seen once. Source material: peripheral blood. These receptors were obtained from a man aged 40-50 years with acute or convalescent COVID-19. Each CDR3 is given with its conserved first and last residue. The order of the fields is V gene, clone size, D gene, J gene, CDR3 protein, CDR3 DNA. D genes are given only for firm matches. Rows give clone size only sometimes, using once, few, many, or a class for an expanded clone.

v_call: TRBV5-4; clone_size: .; d_call: TRBD2; j_call: TRBJ2-1; cdr3_aa: CASSSAGGPYNEQFF; cdr3_nt: TGTGCCAGCAGCTCCGCGGGGGGGCCCTACAATGAGCAGTTCTTC
v_call: TRBV4-2; clone_size: .; d_call: TRBD1; j_call: TRBJ1-4; cdr3_aa: CASSQVGQDTNEKLFF; cdr3_nt: TGTGCCAGCAGCCAAGTGGGACAGGACACTAATGAAAAACTGTTTTTT
v_call: TRBV29-1; clone_size: .; d_call: .; j_call: TRBJ1-1; cdr3_aa: CSVSGGVYTEAFF; cdr3_nt: TGCAGCGTATCGGGGGGAGTATATACTGAAGCTTTCTTT
v_call: TRBV2; clone_size: .; d_call: .; j_call: TRBJ1-5; cdr3_aa: CASSDRRHTDQPQHF; cdr3_nt: TGTGCCAGCAGTGATAGGAGGCACACTGACCAGCCCCAGCATTTT
v_call: TRBV10-3; clone_size: .; d_call: TRBD1; j_call: TRBJ1-5; cdr3_aa: CAISEQGQAGQPQHF; cdr3_nt: TGTGCCATCAGTGAGCAGGGACAGGCGGGTCAGCCCCAGCATTTT
v_call: TRBV6-6; clone_size: .; d_call: TRBD1; j_call: TRBJ2-7; cdr3_aa: CASSYSTGAYEQYF; cdr3_nt: TGTGCCAGCAGTTACTCGACAGGGGCATACGAGCAGTACTTC
v_call: TRBV2; clone_size: .; d_call: .; j_call: TRBJ1-3; cdr3_aa: CASSAGGAGNTIYF; cdr3_nt: TGTGCCAGCAGTGCCGGGGGGGCTGGAAACACCATATATTTT
v_call: TRBV6-5; clone_size: .; d_call: .; j_call: TRBJ2-7; cdr3_aa: CASRRSYEQYF; cdr3_nt: TGTGCCAGCCGGCGGAGCTACGAGCAGTACTTC
v_call: TRBV27; clone_size: .; d_call: .; j_call: TRBJ1-5; cdr3_aa: CASSPLAPEGYSNQPQHF; cdr3_nt: TGTGCCAGCAGTCCTCTGGCCCCGGAGGGTTATAGCAATCAGCCCCAGCATTTT
v_call: TRBV3-1/TRBV3-2; clone_size: .; d_call: TRBD2; j_call: TRBJ2-3; cdr3_aa: CASSQDGLAGGSSTDTQYF; cdr3_nt: TGTGCCAGCAGCCAAGATGGGCTAGCGGGGGGCTCTAGCACAGATACGCAGTATTTT
v_call: TRBV6-6; clone_size: .; d_call: .; j_call: TRBJ2-7; cdr3_aa: CASSFPWAPKTYEQYF; cdr3_nt: TGTGCCAGCAGTTTTCCCTGGGCCCCGAAGACCTACGAGCAGTACTTC
v_call: TRBV2; clone_size: .; d_call: TRBD1; j_call: TRBJ1-5; cdr3_aa: CASSGGVGTGLNQPQHF; cdr3_nt: TGTGCCAGCAGTGGAGGGGTGGGGACAGGGCTCAATCAGCCCCAGCATTTT
v_call: TRBV30; clone_size: .; d_call: TRBD1; j_call: TRBJ1-1; cdr3_aa: CAWSRQGDTEAFF; cdr3_nt: TGTGCCTGGAGCAGGCAGGGGGACACTGAAGCTTTCTTT
v_call: TRBV4-2; clone_size: few; d_call: TRBD2; j_call: TRBJ2-7; cdr3_aa: CASSQGTLAESSYEQYF; cdr3_nt: TGTGCCAGCAGCCAAGGAACACTAGCGGAGAGCTCCTACGAGCAGTACTTC
v_call: TRBV30; clone_size: .; d_call: TRBD2; j_call: TRBJ2-3; cdr3_aa: CAWSLRGGSTDTQYF; cdr3_nt: TGTGCCTGGAGTCTCCGGGGGGGGAGCACAGATACGCAGTATTTT
v_call: TRBV5-1; clone_size: .; d_call: TRBD1; j_call: TRBJ2-7; cdr3_aa: CASSFLPGQGNEQYF; cdr3_nt: TGCGCCAGCAGCTTCCTGCCGGGACAGGGAAACGAGCAGTACTTC
v_call: TRBV11-2; clone_size: .; d_call: .; j_call: TRBJ1-1; cdr3_aa: CASSLRDRYTEAFF; cdr3_nt: TGTGCCAGCAGCTTGCGTGACAGGTACACTGAAGCTTTCTTT
v_call: TRBV19; clone_size: .; d_call: TRBD1; j_call: TRBJ1-1; cdr3_aa: CASRLDRDTEAFF; cdr3_nt: TGTGCCAGTAGGTTAGACAGGGACACTGAAGCTTTCTTT
v_call: TRBV6-5; clone_size: once; d_call: .; j_call: TRBJ1-6; cdr3_aa: CASSYGGNNSPLHF; cdr3_nt: TGTGCCAGCAGTTACGGAGGGAACAATTCACCCCTCCACTTT
v_call: TRBV18; clone_size: .; d_call: .; j_call: TRBJ1-1; cdr3_aa: CASSPNGEKAFF; cdr3_nt: TGTGCCAGCTCACCTAACGGAGAGAAAGCTTTCTTT
v_call: TRBV28; clone_size: .; d_call: TRBD1; j_call: TRBJ2-5; cdr3_aa: CASSLPLATGDIGETQYF; cdr3_nt: TGTGCCAGCAGTCTCCCTTTAGCGACAGGGGATATAGGGGAGACCCAGTACTTC
v_call: TRBV15; clone_size: .; d_call: .; j_call: TRBJ2-7; cdr3_aa: CATSRGGRGGSYEQYF; cdr3_nt: TGTGCCACCAGCAGAGGAGGAAGGGGCGGATCCTACGAGCAGTACTTC
v_call: TRBV11-2; clone_size: .; d_call: .; j_call: TRBJ2-7; cdr3_aa: CASSLETGMIAYEQYF; cdr3_nt: TGTGCCAGCAGCTTAGAAACAGGGATGATCGCCTACGAGCAGTACTTC
v_call: TRBV7-2; clone_size: .; d_call: TRBD2; j_call: TRBJ2-3; cdr3_aa: CASSRIAGVLGDTQYF; cdr3_nt: TGTGCCAGCAGCCGGATAGCGGGGGTCCTCGGAGATACGCAGTATTTT
v_call: TRBV11-2; clone_size: .; d_call: .; j_call: TRBJ2-7; cdr3_aa: CASSSRRDNYEQYF; cdr3_nt: TGTGCCAGCAGCTCCCGACGGGATAATTACGAGCAGTACTTC
v_call: TRBV5-6; clone_size: .; d_call: TRBD1; j_call: TRBJ1-2; cdr3_aa: CASSFEHTTGGAF; cdr3_nt: TGTGCCAGCAGCTTCGAACATACAACAGGGGGCGCCTTC
v_call: TRBV19; clone_size: .; d_call: TRBD1; j_call: TRBJ1-2; cdr3_aa: CASTLGQGYGYTF; cdr3_nt: TGTGCCAGTACCCTGGGACAGGGGTATGGCTACACCTTC
v_call: TRBV2; clone_size: .; d_call: TRBD1; j_call: TRBJ1-1; cdr3_aa: CASSTAGTGVTEAFF; cdr3_nt: TGTGCCAGCAGTACCGCCGGGACAGGGGTGACTGAAGCTTTCTTT
v_call: TRBV15; clone_size: .; d_call: TRBD1; j_call: TRBJ1-1; cdr3_aa: CATSRDLDRADTEAFF; cdr3_nt: TGTGCCACCAGCAGAGACCTTGACAGGGCGGACACTGAAGCTTTCTTT
v_call: TRBV6-5; clone_size: .; d_call: .; j_call: TRBJ2-7; cdr3_aa: CASSYRGSYEQYF; cdr3_nt: TGTGCCAGCAGTTATAGGGGTAGCTACGAGCAGTACTTC
v_call: TRBV5-1; clone_size: .; d_call: .; j_call: TRBJ2-7; cdr3_aa: CASSFTGPTYEQYF; cdr3_nt: TGCGCCAGCAGCTTCACAGGGCCGACTTACGAGCAGTACTTC
v_call: TRBV2; clone_size: .; d_call: .; j_call: TRBJ2-7; cdr3_aa: CASSEERSYEQYF; cdr3_nt: TGTGCCAGCAGTGAAGAACGGAGCTACGAGCAGTACTTC
v_call: TRBV4-1; clone_size: once; d_call: .; j_call: TRBJ1-1; cdr3_aa: CASSQVYPGDTEAFF; cdr3_nt: TGCGCCAGCAGCCAAGTCTACCCGGGGGACACTGAAGCTTTCTTT
v_call: TRBV7-2; clone_size: .; d_call: .; j_call: TRBJ1-1; cdr3_aa: CASSLRAGRDEAFF; cdr3_nt: TGTGCCAGCAGCTTAAGGGCGGGGAGGGATGAAGCTTTCTTT
v_call: TRBV3-1/TRBV3-2; clone_size: .; d_call: TRBD1; j_call: TRBJ1-6; cdr3_aa: CASSQGQGAGRSPLHF; cdr3_nt: TGTGCCAGCAGCCAAGGACAGGGGGCTGGTCGTTCACCCCTCCACTTT
v_call: TRBV24-1; clone_size: .; d_call: .; j_call: TRBJ2-2; cdr3_aa: CATSNRDTGELFF; cdr3_nt: TGTGCCACCTCCAACAGGGACACCGGGGAGCTGTTTTTT
v_call: TRBV12-3/TRBV12-4; clone_size: .; d_call: TRBD1; j_call: TRBJ1-2; cdr3_aa: CASSRQGDYGYTF; cdr3_nt: TGTGCCAGCAGTAGACAGGGGGACTATGGCTACACCTTC